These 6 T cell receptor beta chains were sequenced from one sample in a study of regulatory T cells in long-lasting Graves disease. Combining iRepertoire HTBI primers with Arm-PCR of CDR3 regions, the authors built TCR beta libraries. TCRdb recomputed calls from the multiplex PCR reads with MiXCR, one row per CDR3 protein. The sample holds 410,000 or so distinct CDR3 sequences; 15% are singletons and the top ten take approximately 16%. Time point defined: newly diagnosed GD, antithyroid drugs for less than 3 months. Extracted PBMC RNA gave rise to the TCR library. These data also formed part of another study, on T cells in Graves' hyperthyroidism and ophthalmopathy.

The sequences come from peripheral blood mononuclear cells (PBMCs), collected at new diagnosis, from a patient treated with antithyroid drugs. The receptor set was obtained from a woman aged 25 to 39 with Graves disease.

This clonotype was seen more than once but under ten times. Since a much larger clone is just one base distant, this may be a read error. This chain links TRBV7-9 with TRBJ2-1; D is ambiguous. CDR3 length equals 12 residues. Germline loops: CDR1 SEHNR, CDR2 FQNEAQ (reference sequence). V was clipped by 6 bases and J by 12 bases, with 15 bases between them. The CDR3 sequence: CASSPPSDGQFF. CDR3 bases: TGTGCCAGCAGTCCTCCGTCCGATGGGCAGTTCTTC.

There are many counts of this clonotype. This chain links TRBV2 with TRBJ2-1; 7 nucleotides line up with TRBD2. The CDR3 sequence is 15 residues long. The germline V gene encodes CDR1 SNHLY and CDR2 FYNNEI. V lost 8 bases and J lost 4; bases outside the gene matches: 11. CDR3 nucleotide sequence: TGTGCCAGCTTCCTTCCCCGGGAGGCGTACAATGAGCAGTTCTTC. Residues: CASFLPREAYNEQFF.

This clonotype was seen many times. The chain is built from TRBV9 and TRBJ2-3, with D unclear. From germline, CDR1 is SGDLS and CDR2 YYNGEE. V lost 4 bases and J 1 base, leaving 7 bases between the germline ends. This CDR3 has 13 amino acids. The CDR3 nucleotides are TGTGCCAGCAGCTCCTTCCGCACAGATACGCAGTATTTT. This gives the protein CASSSFRTDTQYF. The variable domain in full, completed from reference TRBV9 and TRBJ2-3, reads DSGVTQTPKHLITATGQRVTLRCSPRSGDLSVYWYQQSLDQGLQFLIQYYNGEERAKGNILERFSAQQFPDLHSELNLSSLELGDSALYFCASSSFRTDTQYFGPGTRLTVL.

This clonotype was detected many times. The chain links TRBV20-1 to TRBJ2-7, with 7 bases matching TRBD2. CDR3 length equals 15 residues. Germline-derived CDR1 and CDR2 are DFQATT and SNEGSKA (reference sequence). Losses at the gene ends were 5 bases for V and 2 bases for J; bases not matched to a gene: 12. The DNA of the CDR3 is TGCAGTGCTGGGGGGGATAAAACAGAAACCTACGAGCAGTACTTC. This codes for CSAGGDKTETYEQYF.

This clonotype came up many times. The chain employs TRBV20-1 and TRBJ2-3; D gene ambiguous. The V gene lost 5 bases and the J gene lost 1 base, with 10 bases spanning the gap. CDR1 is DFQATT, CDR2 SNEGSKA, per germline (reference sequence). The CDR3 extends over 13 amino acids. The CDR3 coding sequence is TGCAGTGCTCTGAGAGGCCGCACAGATACGCAGTATTTT. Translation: CSALRGRTDTQYF.

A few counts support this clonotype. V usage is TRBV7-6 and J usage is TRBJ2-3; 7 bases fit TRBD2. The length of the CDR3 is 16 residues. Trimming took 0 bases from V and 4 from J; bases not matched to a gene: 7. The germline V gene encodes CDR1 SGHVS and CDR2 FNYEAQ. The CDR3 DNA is TGTGCCAGCAGCTTAGCGGAGGGAGGGCCCCCAGATACGCAGTATTTT. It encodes CASSLAEGGPPDTQYF.